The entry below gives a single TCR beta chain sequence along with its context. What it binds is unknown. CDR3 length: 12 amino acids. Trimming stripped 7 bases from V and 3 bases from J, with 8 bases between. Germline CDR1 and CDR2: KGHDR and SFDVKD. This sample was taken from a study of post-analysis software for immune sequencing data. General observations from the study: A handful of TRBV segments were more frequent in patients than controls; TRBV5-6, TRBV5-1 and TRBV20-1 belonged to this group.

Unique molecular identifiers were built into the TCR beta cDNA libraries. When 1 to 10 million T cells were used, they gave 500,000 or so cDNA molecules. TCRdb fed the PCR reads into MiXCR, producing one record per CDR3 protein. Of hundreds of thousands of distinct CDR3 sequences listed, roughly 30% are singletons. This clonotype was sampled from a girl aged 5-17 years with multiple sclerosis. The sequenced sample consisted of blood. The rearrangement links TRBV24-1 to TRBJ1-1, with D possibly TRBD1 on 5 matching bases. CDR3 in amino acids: CATRARDTEAFF. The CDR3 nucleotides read TGTGCCACCAGAGCCAGGGACACTGAAGCTTTCTTT.